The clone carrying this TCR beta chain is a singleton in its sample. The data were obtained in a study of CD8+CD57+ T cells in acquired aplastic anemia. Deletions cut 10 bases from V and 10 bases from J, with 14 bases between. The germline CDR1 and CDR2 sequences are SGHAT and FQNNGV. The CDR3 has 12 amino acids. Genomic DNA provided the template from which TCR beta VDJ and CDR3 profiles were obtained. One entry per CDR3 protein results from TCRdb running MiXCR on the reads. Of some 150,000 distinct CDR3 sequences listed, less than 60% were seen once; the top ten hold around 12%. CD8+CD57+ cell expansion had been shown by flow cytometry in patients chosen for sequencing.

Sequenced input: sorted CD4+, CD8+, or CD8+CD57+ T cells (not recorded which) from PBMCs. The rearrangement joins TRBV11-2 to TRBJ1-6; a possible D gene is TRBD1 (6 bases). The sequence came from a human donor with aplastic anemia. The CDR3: CATNDRFSPLHF. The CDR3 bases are TGTGCCACCAACGACAGGTTCTCACCCCTCCACTTT.